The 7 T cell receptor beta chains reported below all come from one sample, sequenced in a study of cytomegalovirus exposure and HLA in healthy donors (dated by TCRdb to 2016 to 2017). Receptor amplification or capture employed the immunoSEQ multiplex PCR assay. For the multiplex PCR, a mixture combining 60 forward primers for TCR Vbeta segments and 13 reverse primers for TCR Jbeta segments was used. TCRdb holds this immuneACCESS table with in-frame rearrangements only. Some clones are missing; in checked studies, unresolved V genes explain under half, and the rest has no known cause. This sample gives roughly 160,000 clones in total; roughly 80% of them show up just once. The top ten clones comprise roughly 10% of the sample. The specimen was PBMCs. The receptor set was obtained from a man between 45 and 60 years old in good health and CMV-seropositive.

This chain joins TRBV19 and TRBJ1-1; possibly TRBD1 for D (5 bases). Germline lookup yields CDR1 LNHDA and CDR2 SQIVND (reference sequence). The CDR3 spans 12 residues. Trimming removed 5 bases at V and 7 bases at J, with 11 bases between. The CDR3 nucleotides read TGTGCCAGTAGTGCGGGGGTGGGTGAAGCTTTCTTT. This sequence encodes CASSAGVGEAFF.

The CDR3 sequence: CASSPTLTYNEQFF. The CDR3 DNA reads TGCGCCAGCAGCCCAACTCTGACTTACAATGAGCAGTTCTTC. V usage is TRBV5-1 and J usage is TRBJ2-1, with D unresolved. Trimming pared 4 bases from V and 4 bases from J, leaving 12 bases between. The length of the CDR3 is 14 residues. Germline CDR1 is SGHRS and CDR2 is YFSETQ. The whole variable domain, remainder taken from reference TRBV5-1 and TRBJ2-1, is KAGVTQTPRYLIKTRGQQVTLSCSPISGHRSVSWYQQTPGQGLQFLFEYFSETQRNKGNFPGRFSGRQFSNSRSEMNVSTLELGDSALYLCASSPTLTYNEQFFGPGTRLTVL.

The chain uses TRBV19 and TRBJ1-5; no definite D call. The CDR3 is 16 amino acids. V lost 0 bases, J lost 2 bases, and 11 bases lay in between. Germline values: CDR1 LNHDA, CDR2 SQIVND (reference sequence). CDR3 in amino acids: CASSIDPARGNQPQHF. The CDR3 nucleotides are TGTGCCAGTAGTATAGATCCGGCCCGGGGCAATCAGCCCCAGCATTTT.

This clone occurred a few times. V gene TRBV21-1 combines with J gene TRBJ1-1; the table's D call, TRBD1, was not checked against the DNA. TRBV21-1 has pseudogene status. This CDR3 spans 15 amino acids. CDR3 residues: CASTESTGLNTEAFF. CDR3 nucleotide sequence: TGTGCCAGCACCGAGAGTACAGGATTGAACACTGAAGCTTTCTTT.

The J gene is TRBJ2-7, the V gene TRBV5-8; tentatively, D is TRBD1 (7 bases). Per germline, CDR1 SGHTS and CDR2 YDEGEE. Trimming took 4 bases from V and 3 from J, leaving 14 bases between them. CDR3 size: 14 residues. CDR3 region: CASSRGAGGYEQYF. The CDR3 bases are TGTGCCAGCAGCAGGGGGGCAGGGGGCTACGAGCAGTACTTC.

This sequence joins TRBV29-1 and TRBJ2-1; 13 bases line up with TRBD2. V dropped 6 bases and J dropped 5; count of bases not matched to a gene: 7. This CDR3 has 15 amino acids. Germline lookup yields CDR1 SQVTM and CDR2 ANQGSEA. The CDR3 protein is CSVAGTSGNDNEQFF. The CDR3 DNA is TGCAGCGTCGCCGGGACTAGCGGGAACGACAATGAGCAGTTCTTC.

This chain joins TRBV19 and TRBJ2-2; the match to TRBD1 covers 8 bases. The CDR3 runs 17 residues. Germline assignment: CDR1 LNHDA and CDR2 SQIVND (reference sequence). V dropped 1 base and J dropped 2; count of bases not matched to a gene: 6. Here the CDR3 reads CASSIGWGQDNTGELFF. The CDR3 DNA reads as TGTGCCAGTAGTATAGGGTGGGGACAGGACAACACCGGGGAGCTGTTTTTT.